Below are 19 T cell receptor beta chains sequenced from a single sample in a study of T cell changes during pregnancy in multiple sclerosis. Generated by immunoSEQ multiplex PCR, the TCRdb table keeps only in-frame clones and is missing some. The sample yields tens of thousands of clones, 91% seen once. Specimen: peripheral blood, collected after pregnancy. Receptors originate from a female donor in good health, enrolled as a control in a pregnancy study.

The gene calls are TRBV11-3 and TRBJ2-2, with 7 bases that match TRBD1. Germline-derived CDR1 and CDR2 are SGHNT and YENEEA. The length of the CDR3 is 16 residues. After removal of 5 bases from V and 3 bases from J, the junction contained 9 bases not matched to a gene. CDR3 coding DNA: TGTGCCAGCAGCCAAGCGAGGGGGCAAGACACCGGGGAGCTGTTTTTT. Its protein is CASSQARGQDTGELFF.

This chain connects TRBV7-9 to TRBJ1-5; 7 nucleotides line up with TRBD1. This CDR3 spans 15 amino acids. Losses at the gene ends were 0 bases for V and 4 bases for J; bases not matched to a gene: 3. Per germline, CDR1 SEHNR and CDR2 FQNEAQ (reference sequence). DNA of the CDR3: TGTGCCAGCAGCTTAGCGGACAGGCCTAATCAGCCCCAGCATTTT. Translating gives CASSLADRPNQPQHF.

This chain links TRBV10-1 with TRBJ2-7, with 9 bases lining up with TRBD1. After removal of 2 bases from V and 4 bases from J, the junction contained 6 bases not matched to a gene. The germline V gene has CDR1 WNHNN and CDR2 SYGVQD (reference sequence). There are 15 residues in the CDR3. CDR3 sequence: CASSETRDRVYEQYF. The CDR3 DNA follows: TGCGCCAGCAGTGAGACCCGGGACAGGGTGTACGAGCAGTACTTC.

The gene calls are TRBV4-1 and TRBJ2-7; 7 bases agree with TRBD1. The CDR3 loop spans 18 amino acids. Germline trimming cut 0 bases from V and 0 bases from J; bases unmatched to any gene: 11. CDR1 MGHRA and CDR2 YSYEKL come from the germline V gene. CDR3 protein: CASSQDPPGQTRSYEQYF. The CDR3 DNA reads TGCGCCAGCAGCCAAGATCCGCCGGGACAGACTCGCTCCTACGAGCAGTACTTC.

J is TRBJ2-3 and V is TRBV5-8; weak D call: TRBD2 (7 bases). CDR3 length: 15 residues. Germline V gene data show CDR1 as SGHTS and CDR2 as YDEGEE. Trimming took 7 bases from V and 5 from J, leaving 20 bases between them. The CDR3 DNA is TGTGCCAGCGACCGGGAAGGGGGGGGGAAAGATACGCAGTATTTT. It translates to CASDREGGGKDTQYF.

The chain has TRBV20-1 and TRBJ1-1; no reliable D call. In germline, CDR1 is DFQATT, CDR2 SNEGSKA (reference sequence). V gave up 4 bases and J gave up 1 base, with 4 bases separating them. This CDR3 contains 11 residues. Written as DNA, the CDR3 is TGCAGTGCTAAGCAGAACACTGAAGCTTTCTTT. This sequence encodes CSAKQNTEAFF.

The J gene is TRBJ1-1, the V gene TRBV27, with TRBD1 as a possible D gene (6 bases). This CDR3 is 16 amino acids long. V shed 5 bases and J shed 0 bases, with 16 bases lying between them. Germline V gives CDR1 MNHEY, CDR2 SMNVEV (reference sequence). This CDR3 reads CASSARTVFMNTEAFF. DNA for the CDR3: TGTGCCAGCAGTGCCAGGACAGTTTTCATGAACACTGAAGCTTTCTTT.

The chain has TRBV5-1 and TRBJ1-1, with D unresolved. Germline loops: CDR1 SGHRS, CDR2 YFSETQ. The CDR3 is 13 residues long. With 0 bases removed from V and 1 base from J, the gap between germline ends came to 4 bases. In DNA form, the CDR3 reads TGCGCCAGCAGCTTGGACAGGAACACTGAAGCTTTCTTT. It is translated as CASSLDRNTEAFF.

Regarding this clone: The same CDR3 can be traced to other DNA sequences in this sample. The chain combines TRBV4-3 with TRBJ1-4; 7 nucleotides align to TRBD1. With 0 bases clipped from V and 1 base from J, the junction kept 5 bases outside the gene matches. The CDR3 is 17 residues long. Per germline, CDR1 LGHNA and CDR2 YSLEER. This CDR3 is CASSQDLRQGTNEKLFF. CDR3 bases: TGCGCCAGCAGCCAAGATCTACGACAGGGAACTAATGAAAAACTGTTTTTT.

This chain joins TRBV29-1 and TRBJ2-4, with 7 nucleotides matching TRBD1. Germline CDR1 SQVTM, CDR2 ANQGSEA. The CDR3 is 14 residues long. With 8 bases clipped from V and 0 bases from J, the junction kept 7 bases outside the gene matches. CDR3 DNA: TGCAGCCTAAGGACAGGCGGAGCCAAAAACATTCAGTACTTC. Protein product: CSLRTGGAKNIQYF. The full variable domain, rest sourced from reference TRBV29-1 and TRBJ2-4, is SAVISQKPSRDICQRGTSLTIQCQVDSQVTMMFWYRQQPGQSLTLIATANQGSEATYESGFVIDKFPISRPNLTFSTLTVSNMSPEDSSIYLCSLRTGGAKNIQYFGAGTRLSVL.

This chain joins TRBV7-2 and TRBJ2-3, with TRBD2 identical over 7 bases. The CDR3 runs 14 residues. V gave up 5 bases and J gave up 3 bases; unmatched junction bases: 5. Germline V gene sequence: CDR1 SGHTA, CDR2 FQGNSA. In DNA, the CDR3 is TGTGCCAGCAGCCCCGGACTAGTGACAGATACGCAGTATTTT. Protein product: CASSPGLVTDTQYF.

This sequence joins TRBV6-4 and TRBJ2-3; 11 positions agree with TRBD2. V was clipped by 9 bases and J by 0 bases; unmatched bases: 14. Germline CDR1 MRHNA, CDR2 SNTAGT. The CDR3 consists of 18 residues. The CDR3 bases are TGTGCCAGAATGCCACTAGCGGGGGCCGATATGAGCACAGATACGCAGTATTTT. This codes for CARMPLAGADMSTDTQYF.

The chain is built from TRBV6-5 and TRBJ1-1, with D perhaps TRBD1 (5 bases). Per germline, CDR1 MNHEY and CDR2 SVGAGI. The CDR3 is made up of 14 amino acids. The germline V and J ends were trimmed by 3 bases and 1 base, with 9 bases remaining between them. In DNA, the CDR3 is TGTGCCAGCAGTTATGGGGCACCGAACACTGAAGCTTTCTTT. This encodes CASSYGAPNTEAFF.

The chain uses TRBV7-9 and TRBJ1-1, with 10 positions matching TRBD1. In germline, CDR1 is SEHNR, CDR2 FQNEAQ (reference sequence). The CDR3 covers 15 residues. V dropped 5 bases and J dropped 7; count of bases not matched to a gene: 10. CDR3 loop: CASSPPGQGHLEAFF. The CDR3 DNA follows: TGTGCCAGCAGCCCGCCGGGACAGGGGCACCTTGAAGCTTTCTTT.

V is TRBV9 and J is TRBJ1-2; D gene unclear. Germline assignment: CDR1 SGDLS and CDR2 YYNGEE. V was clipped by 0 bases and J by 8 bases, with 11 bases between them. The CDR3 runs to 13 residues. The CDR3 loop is CASSVVGGYGYTF. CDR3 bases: TGTGCCAGCAGCGTAGTGGGAGGTTACGGCTACACCTTC.

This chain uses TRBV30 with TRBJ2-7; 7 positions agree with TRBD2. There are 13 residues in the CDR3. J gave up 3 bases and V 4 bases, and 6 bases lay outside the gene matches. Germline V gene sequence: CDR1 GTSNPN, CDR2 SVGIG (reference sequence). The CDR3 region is CAWTGASGYEQYF. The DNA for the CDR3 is TGTGCCTGGACCGGGGCTAGCGGCTACGAGCAGTACTTC.

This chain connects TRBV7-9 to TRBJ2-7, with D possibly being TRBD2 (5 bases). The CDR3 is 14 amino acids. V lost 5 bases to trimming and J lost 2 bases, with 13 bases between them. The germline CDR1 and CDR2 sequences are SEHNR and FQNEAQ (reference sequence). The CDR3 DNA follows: TGTGCCAGCAGCCCCTACGGGGAACCCTACGAGCAGTACTTC. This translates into CASSPYGEPYEQYF.

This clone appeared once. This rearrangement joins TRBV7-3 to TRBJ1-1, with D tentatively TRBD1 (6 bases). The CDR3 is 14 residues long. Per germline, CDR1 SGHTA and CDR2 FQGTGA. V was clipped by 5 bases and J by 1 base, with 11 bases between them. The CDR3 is CASSMGHANTEAFF. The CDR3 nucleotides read TGTGCCAGCAGCATGGGACACGCGAACACTGAAGCTTTCTTT. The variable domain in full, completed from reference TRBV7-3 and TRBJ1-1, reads GAGVSQTPSNKVTEKGKYVELRCDPISGHTALYWYRQSLGQGPEFLIYFQGTGAADDSGLPNDRFFAVRPEGSVSTLKIQRTERGDSAVYLCASSMGHANTEAFFGQGTRLTVV.

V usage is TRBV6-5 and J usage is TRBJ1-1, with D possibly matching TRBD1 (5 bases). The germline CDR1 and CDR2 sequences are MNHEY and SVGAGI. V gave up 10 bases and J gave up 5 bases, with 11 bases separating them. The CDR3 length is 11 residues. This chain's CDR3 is CATEGATEAFF. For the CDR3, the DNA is TGTGCCACGGAAGGGGCGACTGAAGCTTTCTTT.